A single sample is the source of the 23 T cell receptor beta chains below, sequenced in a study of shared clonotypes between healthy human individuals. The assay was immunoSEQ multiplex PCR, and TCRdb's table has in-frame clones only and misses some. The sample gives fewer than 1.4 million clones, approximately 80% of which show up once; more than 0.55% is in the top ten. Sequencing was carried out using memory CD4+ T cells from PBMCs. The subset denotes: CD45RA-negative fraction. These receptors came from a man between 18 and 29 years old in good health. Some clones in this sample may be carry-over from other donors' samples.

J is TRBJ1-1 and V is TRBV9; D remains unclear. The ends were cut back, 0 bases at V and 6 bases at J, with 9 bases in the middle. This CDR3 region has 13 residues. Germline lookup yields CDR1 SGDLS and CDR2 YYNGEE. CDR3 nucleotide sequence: TGTGCCAGCAGCGTAGTCGAGGGCGCTGAAGCTTTCTTT. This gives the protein CASSVVEGAEAFF.

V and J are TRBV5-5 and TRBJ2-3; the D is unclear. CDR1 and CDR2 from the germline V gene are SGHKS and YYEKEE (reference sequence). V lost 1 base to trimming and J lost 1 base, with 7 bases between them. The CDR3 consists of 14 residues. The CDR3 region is CASSLRAGTDTQYF. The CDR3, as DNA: TGTGCCAGCAGCTTGAGGGCGGGCACAGATACGCAGTATTTT.

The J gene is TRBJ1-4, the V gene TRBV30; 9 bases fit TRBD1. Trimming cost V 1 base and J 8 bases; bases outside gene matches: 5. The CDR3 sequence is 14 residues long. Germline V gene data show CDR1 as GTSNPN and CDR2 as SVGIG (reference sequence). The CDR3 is CAWSEGTGIEKLFF. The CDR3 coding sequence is TGTGCCTGGAGTGAAGGGACAGGGATCGAAAAACTGTTTTTT.

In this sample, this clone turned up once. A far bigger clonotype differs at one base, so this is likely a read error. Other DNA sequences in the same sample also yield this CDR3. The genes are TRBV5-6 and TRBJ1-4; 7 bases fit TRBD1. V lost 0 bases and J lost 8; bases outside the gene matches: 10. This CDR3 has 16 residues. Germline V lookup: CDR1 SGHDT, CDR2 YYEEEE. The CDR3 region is CASSLVDRVVSEKLFF. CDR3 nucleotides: TGTGCCAGCAGCTTGGTCGACAGGGTAGTAAGCGAAAAACTGTTTTTT.

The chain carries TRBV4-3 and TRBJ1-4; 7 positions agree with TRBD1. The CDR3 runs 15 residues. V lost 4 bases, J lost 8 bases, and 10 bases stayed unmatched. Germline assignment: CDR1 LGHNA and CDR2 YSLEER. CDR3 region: CASSPNRGPGEKLFF. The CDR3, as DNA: TGCGCCAGCAGCCCCAACAGGGGACCTGGGGAAAAACTGTTTTTT.

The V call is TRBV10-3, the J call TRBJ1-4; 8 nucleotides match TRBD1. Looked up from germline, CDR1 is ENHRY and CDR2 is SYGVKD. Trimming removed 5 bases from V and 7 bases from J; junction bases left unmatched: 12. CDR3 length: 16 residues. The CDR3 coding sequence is TGTGCCATCAGTTCTCATAGGACAGGGCGGAGTGAAAAACTGTTTTTT. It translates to CAISSHRTGRSEKLFF.

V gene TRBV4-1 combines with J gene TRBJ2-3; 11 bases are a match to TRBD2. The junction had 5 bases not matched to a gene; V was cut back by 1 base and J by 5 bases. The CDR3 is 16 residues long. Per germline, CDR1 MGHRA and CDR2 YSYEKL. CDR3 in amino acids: CASSQVLAGGQDTQYF. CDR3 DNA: TGCGCCAGCAGCCAAGTGTTAGCGGGAGGGCAAGATACGCAGTATTTT.

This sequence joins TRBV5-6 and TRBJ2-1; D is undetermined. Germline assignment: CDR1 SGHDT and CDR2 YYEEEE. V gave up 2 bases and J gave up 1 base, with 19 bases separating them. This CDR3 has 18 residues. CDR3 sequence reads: CASSFAPSREESYNEQFF. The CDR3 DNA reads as TGTGCCAGCAGCTTCGCCCCATCACGCGAAGAGTCCTACAATGAGCAGTTCTTC.

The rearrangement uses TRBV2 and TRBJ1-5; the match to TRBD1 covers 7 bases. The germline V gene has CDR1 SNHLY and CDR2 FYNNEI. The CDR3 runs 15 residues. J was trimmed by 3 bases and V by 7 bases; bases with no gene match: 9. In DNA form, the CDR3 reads TGTGCCAGCACCCCAGACGGACAGGTCAATCAGCCCCAGCATTTT. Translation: CASTPDGQVNQPQHF.

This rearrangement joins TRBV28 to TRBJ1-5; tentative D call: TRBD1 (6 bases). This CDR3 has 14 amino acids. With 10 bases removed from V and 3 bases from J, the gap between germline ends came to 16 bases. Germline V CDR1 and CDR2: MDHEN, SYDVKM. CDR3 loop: CATSKRGDNQPQHF. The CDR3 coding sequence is TGTGCCACATCAAAAAGGGGGGACAATCAGCCCCAGCATTTT.

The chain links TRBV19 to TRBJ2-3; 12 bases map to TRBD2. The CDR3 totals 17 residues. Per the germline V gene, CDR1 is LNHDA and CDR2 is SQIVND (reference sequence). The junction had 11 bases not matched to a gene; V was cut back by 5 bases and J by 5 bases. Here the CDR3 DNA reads TGTGCCAGTAGTCCCCCCCCTAGCGGGAGGGCCATAGATACGCAGTATTTT. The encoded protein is CASSPPPSGRAIDTQYF.

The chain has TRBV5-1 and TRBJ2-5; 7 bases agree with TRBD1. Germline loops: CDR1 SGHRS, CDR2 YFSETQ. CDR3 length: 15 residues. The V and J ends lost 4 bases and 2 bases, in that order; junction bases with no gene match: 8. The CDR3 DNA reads TGCGCCAGCAGCCTAGGGACAGATACTCAAGAGACCCAGTACTTC. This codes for CASSLGTDTQETQYF.

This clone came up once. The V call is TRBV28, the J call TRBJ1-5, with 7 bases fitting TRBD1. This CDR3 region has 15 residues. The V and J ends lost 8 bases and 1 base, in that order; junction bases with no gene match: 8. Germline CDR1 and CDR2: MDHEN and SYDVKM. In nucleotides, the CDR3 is TGTGCCAGCGTTGAACAGGGGAGGAGCAATCAGCCCCAGCATTTT. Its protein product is CASVEQGRSNQPQHF.

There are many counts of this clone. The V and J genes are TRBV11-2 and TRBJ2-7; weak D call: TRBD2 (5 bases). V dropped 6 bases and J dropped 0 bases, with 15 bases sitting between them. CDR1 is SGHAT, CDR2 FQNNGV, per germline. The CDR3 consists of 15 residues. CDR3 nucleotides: TGTGCCAGCAGACCTGGGGTAGGACTCTCCTACGAGCAGTACTTC. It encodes CASRPGVGLSYEQYF.

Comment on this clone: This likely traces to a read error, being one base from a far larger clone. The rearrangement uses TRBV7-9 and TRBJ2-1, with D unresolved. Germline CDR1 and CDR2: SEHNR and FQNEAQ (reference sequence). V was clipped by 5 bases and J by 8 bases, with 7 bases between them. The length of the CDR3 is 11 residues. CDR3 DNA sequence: TGTGCCAGCAGCCTGTGGGATGAGCAGTTCTTC. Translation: CASSLWDEQFF.

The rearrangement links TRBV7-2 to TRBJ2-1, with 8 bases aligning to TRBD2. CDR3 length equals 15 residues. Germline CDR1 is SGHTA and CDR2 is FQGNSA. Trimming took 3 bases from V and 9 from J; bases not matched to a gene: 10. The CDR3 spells CASSLKGLARSEQFF. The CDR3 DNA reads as TGTGCCAGCAGCTTGAAAGGACTAGCCCGTAGTGAGCAGTTCTTC.

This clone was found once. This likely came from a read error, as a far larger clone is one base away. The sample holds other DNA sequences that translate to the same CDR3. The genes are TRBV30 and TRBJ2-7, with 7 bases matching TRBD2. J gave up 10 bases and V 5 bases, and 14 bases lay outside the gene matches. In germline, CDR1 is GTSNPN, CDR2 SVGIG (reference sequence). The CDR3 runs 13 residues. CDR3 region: CAWAPGPREEQYF. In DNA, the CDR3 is TGTGCCTGGGCCCCCGGGCCCCGGGAGGAACAGTACTTC.

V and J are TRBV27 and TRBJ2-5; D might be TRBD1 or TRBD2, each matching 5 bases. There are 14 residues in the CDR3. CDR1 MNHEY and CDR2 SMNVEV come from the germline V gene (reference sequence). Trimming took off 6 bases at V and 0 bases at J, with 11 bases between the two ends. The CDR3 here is CASSFTGHQETQYF. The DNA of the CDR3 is TGTGCCAGCAGCTTCACGGGACACCAAGAGACCCAGTACTTC.

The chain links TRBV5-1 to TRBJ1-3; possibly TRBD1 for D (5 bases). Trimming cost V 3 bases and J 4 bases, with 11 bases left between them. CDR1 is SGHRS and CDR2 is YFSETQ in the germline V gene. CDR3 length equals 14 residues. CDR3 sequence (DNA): TGCGCCAGCAGCTCCCGGGACCGCGGAAACACCATATATTTT. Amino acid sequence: CASSSRDRGNTIYF.

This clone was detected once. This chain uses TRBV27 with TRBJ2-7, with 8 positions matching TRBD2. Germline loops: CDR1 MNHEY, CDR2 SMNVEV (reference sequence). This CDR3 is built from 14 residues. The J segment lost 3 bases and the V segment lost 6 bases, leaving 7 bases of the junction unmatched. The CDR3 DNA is TGTGCCAGCAGACTGACGACTAGCGACTACGAGCAGTACTTC. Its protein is CASRLTTSDYEQYF.

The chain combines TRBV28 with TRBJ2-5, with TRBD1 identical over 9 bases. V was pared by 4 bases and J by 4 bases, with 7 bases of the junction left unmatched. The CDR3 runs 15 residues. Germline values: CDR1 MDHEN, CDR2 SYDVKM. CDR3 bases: TGTGCCAGCAGTTCGTTGACAGGGGGTGTAGAGACCCAGTACTTC. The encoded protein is CASSSLTGGVETQYF. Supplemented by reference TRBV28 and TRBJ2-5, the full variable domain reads DVKVTQSSRYLVKRTGEKVFLECVQDMDHENMFWYRQDPGLGLRLIYFSYDVKMKEKGDIPEGYSVSREKKERFSLILESASTNQTSMYLCASSSLTGGVETQYFGPGTRLLVL.

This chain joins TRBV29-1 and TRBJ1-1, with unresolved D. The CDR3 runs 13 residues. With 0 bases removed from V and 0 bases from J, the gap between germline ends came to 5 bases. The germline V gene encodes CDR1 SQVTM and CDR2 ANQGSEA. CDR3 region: CSVEDGMNTEAFF. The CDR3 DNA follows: TGCAGCGTTGAAGATGGGATGAACACTGAAGCTTTCTTT.

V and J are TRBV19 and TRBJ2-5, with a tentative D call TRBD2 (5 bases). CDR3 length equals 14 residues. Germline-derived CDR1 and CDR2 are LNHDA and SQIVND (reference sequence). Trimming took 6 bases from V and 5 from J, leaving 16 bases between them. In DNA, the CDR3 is TGTGCCAGTAGCCTAGGGTACTGGAGGGAGACCCAGTACTTC. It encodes CASSLGYWRETQYF.